The rows below give T cell receptor beta chains drawn from one sample of a study of OX40 agonist ivuxolimab in advanced cancers. The assay was immunoSEQ multiplex PCR, and TCRdb's table has in-frame clones only and misses some. Among 60,000 to 70,000 clones listed, 90% were seen once. Sequencing was performed on CD4+ or CD8+ T cells sorted from blood, taken in a trial of the OX40 agonist ivuxolimab. The origin of the receptors is an adult with an advanced solid tumor such as melanoma, head and neck, liver or kidney cancer. The CDR3 runs from the conserved cysteine through the conserved F or W. The D gene is left open where the match is weak. Only part of the rows carry a size: once, few, many, or a class if the clone is expanded.

V gene	clone size	J gene	D gene	CDR3 DNA	CDR3 protein
TRBV7-9	NA	TRBJ1-3	NA	TGTGCCAGCAGCTTAGCTAGCTCTGGAAACACCATATATTTT	CASSLASSGNTIYF
TRBV5-1	NA	TRBJ2-7	TRBD1	TGCGCCAGCAGCTTAACGACAGGGGGTCCCTACGAGCAGTACTTC	CASSLTTGGPYEQYF
TRBV7-9	NA	TRBJ1-1	NA	TGTGCCAGCAGCTTAGGGGGAGGCACTGAAGCTTTCTTT	CASSLGGGTEAFF
TRBV7-2	NA	TRBJ1-5	NA	TGTGCCAGCAGCCCCGCCATGGGCCAGCCCCAGCATTTT	CASSPAMGQPQHF
TRBV28	few	TRBJ1-2	TRBD1	TGTGCCTCTCAAGGGGACAGGGCAAAGGGCTACACCTTC	CASQGDRAKGYTF
TRBV27	NA	TRBJ1-2	NA	TGTGCCAGCAGTTTAGGGGTAGGACAGCTCTATGGCTACACCTTC	CASSLGVGQLYGYTF
TRBV9	NA	TRBJ2-6	NA	TGTGCCAGCAGCGTAGGAGGGGCTGGGGCCAACGTCCTGACTTTC	CASSVGGAGANVLTF
TRBV27	NA	TRBJ2-3	NA	TGTGCCAGCAGTCCCGGGGACGGTAGCACAGATACGCAGTATTTT	CASSPGDGSTDTQYF
TRBV2	NA	TRBJ2-1	NA	TGTGCCAGCAACTCCGCGCGATCTGAGAACAATGAGCAGTTCTTC	CASNSARSENNEQFF
TRBV7-2	NA	TRBJ2-1	TRBD1	TGTGCCAGCAGCTTAGGGACAGGGGTTTACAATGAGCAGTTCTTC	CASSLGTGVYNEQFF
TRBV18	NA	TRBJ1-5	TRBD1	TGTGCCAGCTCACTCTCACAGGGGGCAGGTCAGCCCCAGCATTTT	CASSLSQGAGQPQHF
TRBV6-5	few	TRBJ1-1	NA	TGTGCCAGCAGTTACGGGCAGACCATGAACACTGAAGCTTTCTTT	CASSYGQTMNTEAFF
TRBV29-1	NA	TRBJ2-7	TRBD1	TGCAGCATGAGACAGGGATTAGTGTACGAGCAGTACTTC	CSMRQGLVYEQYF
TRBV5-1	NA	TRBJ1-6	NA	TGCGCCAGCAGCACGGGACGTAACTATAATTCACCCCTCCACTTT	CASSTGRNYNSPLHF
TRBV7-8	NA	TRBJ1-2	NA	TGTGCCAGCAGCTTAATGGCGGCAACAAAGGACTATGGCTACACCTTC	CASSLMAATKDYGYTF
TRBV18	few	TRBJ2-7	NA	TGTGCCAGCTCACTGACAGCTGGCTACGAGCAGTACTTC	CASSLTAGYEQYF
TRBV18	few	TRBJ2-7	NA	TGTGCCAGCTCACAGACGGACGGTTCTTACGAGCAGTACTTC	CASSQTDGSYEQYF
TRBV25-1	NA	TRBJ2-3	NA	TGTGCCAGCAGTGCATGGCAGGGGGATACGCAGTATTTT	CASSAWQGDTQYF
TRBV11-2	NA	TRBJ1-3	TRBD1	TGTGCCAGCAGCCCCCCGACAGGGGGATCTGGAAACACCATATATTTT	CASSPPTGGSGNTIYF